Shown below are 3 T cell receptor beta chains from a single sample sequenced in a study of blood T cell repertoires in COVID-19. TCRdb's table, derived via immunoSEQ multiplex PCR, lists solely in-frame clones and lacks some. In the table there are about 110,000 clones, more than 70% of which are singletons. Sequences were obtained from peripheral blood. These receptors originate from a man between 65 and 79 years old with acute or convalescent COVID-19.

The CDR3 DNA is TGTGCCAGCAGTGAGGCAGGGGTGAGCTCCTACGAGCAGTACTTC. Translation gives CASSEAGVSSYEQYF. J is TRBJ2-7 and V is TRBV6-1; D possibly corresponds to TRBD1 (6 bases). The length of the CDR3 is 15 residues. The germline CDR1 and CDR2 sequences are MNHNS and SASEGT. The V end lost 3 bases, the J end lost 0 bases, and 12 bases lay between the germline ends.

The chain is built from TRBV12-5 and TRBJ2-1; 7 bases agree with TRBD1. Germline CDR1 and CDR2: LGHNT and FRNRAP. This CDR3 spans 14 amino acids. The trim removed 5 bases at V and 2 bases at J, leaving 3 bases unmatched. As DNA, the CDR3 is TGTGCTAGTGGTCCCGGACAGGCCTACAATGAGCAGTTCTTC. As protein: CASGPGQAYNEQFF.

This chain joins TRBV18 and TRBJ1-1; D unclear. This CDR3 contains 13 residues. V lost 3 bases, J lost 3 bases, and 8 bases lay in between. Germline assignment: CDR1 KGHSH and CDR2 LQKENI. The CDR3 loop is CASSPLRDTEAFF. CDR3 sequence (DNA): TGTGCCAGCTCACCTTTGCGGGACACTGAAGCTTTCTTT.